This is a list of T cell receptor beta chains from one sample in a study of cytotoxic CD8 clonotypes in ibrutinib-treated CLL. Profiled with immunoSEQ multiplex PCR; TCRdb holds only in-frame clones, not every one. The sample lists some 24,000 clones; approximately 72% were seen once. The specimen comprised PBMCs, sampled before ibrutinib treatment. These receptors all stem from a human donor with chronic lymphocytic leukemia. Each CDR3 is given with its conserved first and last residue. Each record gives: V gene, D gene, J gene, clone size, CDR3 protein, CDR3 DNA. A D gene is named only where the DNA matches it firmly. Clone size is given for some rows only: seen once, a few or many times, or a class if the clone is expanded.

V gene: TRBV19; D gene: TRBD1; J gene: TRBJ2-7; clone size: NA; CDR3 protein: CASSLSRTGEGYEQYF; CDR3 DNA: TGTGCCAGTAGCCTAAGTAGAACAGGGGAAGGCTACGAGCAGTACTTC
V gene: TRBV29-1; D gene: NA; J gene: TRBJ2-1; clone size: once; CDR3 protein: CSVARESNEQFF; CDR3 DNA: TGCAGCGTTGCCCGGGAGTCCAATGAGCAGTTCTTC
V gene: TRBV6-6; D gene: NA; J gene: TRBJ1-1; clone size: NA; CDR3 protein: CASSPKLNTEAFF; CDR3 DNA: TGTGCCAGCAGCCCTAAATTGAACACTGAAGCTTTCTTT
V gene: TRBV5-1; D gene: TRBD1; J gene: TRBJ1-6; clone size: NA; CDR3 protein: CASSLGTGMNSPLHF; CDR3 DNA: TGCGCCAGCAGCCTAGGGACAGGGATGAATTCACCCCTCCACTTT
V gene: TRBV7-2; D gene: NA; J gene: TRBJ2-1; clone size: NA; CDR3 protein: CASSTLLAYNEQFF; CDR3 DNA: TGTGCCAGCAGCACGCTACTAGCTTACAATGAGCAGTTCTTC
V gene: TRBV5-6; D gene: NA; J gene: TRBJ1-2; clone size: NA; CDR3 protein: CASSSIGGQVYGYTF; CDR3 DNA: TGTGCCAGCAGCTCGATTGGGGGGCAGGTCTATGGCTACACCTTC
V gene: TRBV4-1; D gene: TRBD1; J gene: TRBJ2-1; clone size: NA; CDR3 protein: CASSQEGQGVGEQFF; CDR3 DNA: TGCGCCAGCAGCCAAGAGGGACAGGGGGTAGGTGAGCAGTTCTTC
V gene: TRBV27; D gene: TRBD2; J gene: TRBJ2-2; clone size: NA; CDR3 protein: CASRSLVGRRTGELFF; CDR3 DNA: TGTGCCAGCAGATCCCTTGTCGGGAGGAGGACGGGGGAGCTGTTTTTT
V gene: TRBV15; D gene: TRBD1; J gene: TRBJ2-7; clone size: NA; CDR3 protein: CATSRRTGRISSYEQYF; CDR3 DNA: TGTGCCACCAGTCGACGGACAGGGAGGATCTCCTCCTACGAGCAGTACTTC
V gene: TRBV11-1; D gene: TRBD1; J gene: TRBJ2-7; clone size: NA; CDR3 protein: CASSLKGGVDEQYF; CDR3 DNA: TGTGCCAGCAGCTTAAAAGGGGGCGTCGACGAGCAGTACTTC
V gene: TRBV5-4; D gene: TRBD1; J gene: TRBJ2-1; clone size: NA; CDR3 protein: CASSYSIGQGANEQFF; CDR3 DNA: TGTGCCAGCAGCTACTCTATTGGACAGGGGGCAAATGAGCAGTTCTTC
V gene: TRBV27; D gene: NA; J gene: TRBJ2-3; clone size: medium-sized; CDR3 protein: CASRTRQYRTDTQYF; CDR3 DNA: TGTGCCAGCAGGACGAGACAGTACAGAACAGATACGCAGTATTTT
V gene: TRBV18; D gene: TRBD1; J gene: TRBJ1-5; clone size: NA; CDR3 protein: CASSPDRAQPQHF; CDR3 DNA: TGTGCCAGCTCACCGGACAGGGCTCAGCCCCAGCATTTT
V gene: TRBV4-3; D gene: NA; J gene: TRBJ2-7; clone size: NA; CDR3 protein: CASSQEAGAGYEQYF; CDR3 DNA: TGCGCCAGCAGCCAAGAAGCTGGTGCGGGTTACGAGCAGTACTTC
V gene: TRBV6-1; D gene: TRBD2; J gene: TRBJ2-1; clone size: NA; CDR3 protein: CASSEGLAGGNEQFF; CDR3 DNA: TGTGCCAGCAGTGAAGGGCTAGCGGGAGGGAATGAGCAGTTCTTC
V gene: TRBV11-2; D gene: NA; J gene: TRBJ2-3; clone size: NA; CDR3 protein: CASSNPTVPNTDTQYF; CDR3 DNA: TGTGCCAGCAGCAACCCGACAGTTCCGAACACAGATACGCAGTATTTT
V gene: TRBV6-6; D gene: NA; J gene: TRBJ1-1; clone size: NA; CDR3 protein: CASSYTDRAEAFF; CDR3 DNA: TGTGCCAGCAGTTACACAGACAGAGCTGAAGCTTTCTTT
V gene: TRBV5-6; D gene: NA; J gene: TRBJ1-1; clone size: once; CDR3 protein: CASSLAWGTNTEAFF; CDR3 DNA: TGTGCCAGCAGCTTGGCTTGGGGAACGAACACTGAAGCTTTCTTT
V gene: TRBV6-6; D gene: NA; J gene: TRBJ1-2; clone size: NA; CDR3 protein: CASRPTGNGGYTF; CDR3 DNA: TGTGCCAGCAGGCCAACAGGGAATGGAGGCTACACCTTC
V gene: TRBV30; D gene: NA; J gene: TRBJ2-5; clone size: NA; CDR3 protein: CAWSLIPSFETQYF; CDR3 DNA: TGTGCCTGGAGTCTTATTCCCTCGTTTGAGACCCAGTACTTC
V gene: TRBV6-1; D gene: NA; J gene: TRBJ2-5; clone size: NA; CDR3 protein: CASSETRGNTQTQYF; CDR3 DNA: TGTGCCAGCAGTGAAACCAGGGGAAATACTCAGACCCAGTACTTC
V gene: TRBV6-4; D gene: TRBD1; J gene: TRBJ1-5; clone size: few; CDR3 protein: CASRHVQGASNQPQHF; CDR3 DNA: TGTGCCAGCAGGCATGTACAGGGGGCGAGCAATCAGCCCCAGCATTTT
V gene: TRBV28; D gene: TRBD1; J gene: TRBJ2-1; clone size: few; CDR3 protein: CASSSTTWTGSSYNEQFF; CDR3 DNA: TGTGCCAGCAGTTCCACCACGTGGACAGGGAGCTCCTACAATGAGCAGTTCTTC
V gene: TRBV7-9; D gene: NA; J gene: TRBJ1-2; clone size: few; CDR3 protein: CASSPPSRGENYGYTF; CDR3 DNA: TGTGCCAGCAGCCCACCCAGCCGGGGAGAGAACTATGGCTACACCTTC
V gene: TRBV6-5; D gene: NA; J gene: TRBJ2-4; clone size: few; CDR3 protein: CASSPRQVGNIQYF; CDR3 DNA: TGTGCCAGCAGTCCACGACAGGTGGGGAACATTCAGTACTTC
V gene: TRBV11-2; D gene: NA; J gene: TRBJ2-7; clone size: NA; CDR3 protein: CASSQGTRQYF; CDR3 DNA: TGTGCCAGCAGCCAAGGGACCCGGCAGTACTTC
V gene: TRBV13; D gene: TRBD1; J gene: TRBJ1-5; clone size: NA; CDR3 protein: CASSLGTGGKKPQHF; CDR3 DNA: TGTGCCAGCAGCCTTGGGACAGGGGGAAAAAAGCCCCAGCATTTT
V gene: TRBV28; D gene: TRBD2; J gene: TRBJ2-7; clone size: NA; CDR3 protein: CASSLVSGDSYEQYF; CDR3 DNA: TGTGCCAGCAGTTTGGTCAGCGGGGACTCCTACGAGCAGTACTTC
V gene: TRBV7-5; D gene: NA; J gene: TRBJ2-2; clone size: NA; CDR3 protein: CAWYGTGVDTGELFF; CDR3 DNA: TGTGCCTGGTACGGGACAGGGGTTGACACCGGGGAGCTGTTTTTT
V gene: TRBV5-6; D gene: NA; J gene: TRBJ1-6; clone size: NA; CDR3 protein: CASSGRVSPLHF; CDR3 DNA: TGTGCCAGCAGCGGCAGGGTTTCACCCCTCCACTTT
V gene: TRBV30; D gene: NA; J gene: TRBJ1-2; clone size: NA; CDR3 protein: CAWSDRQRGGYTF; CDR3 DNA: TGTGCCTGGAGTGACCGGCAGCGGGGTGGCTACACCTTC
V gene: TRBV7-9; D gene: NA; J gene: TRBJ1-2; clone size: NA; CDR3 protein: CASSLEPQGYTF; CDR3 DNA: TGTGCCAGCAGCTTAGAGCCTCAGGGCTACACCTTC
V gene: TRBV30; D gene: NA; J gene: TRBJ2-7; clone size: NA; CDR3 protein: CAWSVGSGLAYEQYF; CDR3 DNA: TGTGCCTGGAGTGTGGGTTCGGGCTTAGCCTACGAGCAGTACTTC
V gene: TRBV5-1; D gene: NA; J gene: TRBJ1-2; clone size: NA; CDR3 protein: CASSPLTGNYGYTF; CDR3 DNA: TGCGCCAGCAGCCCGCTGACGGGGAACTATGGCTACACCTTC
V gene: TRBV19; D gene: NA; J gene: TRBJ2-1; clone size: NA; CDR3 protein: CASTKDSSYNEQFF; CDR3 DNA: TGTGCCAGTACTAAGGACAGCTCCTACAATGAGCAGTTCTTC
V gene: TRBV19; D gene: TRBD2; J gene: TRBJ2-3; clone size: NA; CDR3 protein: CASSASGSTDTQYF; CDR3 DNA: TGTGCCAGTAGTGCTAGCGGTTCCACAGATACGCAGTATTTT
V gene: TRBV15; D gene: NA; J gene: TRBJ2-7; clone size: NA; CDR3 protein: CATSRQGNSYEQYF; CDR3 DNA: TGTGCCACCAGCAGACAGGGTAACTCCTACGAGCAGTACTTC
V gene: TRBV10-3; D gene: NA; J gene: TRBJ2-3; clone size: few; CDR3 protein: CAISAWAGSDTQYF; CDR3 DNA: TGTGCCATCAGTGCCTGGGCGGGATCAGATACGCAGTATTTT
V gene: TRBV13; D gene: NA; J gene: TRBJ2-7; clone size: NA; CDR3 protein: CASSLDPNEQYF; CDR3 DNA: TGTGCCAGCAGCTTAGACCCCAACGAGCAGTACTTC
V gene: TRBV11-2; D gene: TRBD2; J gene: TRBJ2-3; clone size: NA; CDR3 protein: CASSLGGLTSGGTDTQYF; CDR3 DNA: TGTGCCAGCAGCTTAGGAGGGCTGACTAGCGGGGGCACAGATACGCAGTATTTT
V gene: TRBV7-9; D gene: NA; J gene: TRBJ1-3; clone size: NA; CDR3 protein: CASSRTDSGNTIYF; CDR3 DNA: TGTGCCAGCAGCCGGACTGACTCTGGAAACACCATATATTTT
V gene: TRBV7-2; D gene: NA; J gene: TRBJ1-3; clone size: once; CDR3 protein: CASSPSARSSGNTIYF; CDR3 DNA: TGTGCCAGCAGCCCCAGCGCTAGGAGCTCTGGAAACACCATATATTTT
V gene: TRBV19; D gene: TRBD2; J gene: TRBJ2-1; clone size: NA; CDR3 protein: CASSISSGRWGGEQFF; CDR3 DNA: TGTGCCAGTAGTATATCAAGCGGGAGATGGGGCGGTGAGCAGTTCTTC
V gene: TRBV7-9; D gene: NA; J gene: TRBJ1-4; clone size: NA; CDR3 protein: CASSFGGGLNEKLFF; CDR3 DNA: TGTGCCAGCAGCTTCGGGGGCGGTCTTAATGAAAAACTGTTTTTT
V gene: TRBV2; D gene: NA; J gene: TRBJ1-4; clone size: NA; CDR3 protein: CASTPQRGLTNEKLFF; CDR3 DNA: TGTGCCAGCACCCCCCAAAGGGGGTTAACTAATGAAAAACTGTTTTTT
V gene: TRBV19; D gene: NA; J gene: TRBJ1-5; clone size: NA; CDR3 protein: CASSIFQAYSNQPQHF; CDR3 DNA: TGTGCCAGTAGTATATTCCAGGCTTATAGCAATCAGCCCCAGCATTTT
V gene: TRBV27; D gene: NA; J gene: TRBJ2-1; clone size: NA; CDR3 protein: CASSWDFSYNEQFF; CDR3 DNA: TGTGCCAGCAGTTGGGACTTCTCCTACAATGAGCAGTTCTTC
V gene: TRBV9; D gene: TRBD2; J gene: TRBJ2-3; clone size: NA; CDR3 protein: CASSVRGLAGQADTQYF; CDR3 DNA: TGTGCCAGCAGCGTACGAGGACTAGCGGGGCAGGCAGATACGCAGTATTTT
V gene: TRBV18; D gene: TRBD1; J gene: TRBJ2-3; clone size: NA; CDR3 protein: CASSLFDRAGDTQYF; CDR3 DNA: TGTGCCAGCTCACTATTCGACAGGGCGGGAGATACGCAGTATTTT
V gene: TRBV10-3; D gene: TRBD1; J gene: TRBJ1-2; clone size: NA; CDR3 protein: CATEQGAESYGYTF; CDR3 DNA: TGTGCCACGGAACAGGGGGCGGAGTCATATGGCTACACCTTC
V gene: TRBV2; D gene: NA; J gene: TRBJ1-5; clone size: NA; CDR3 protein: CASTQVWNQPQHF; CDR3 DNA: TGTGCCAGCACCCAGGTCTGGAATCAGCCCCAGCATTTT